The T cell receptor beta chain under discussion was sequenced for a study of beta chain features in type 1 diabetes. There are 15 residues in the CDR3. Germline loops: CDR1 MNHEY, CDR2 SVGAGI. V lost 6 bases, J lost 9 bases, and 18 bases lay in between. Findings of the study overall: Among all four CD4+ subsets, Type 1 diabetes patients had TCRB CDR3s that were moderately but significantly shorter. The influence of HLA type on TCRB rearrangement stayed undetermined.

As concerns this clone: Its antigen is undetermined.

Each donor gave one heparinised blood draw averaging roughly 100 mL. Every isolated RNA sample was fully reverse transcribed, so sequencing captured expressed TCRB transcripts. The protocol was immunoSEQ multiplex PCR, while the TCRdb copy is restricted to in-frame clones and leaves out a portion. The table has 330,000 or so clones, around 15% seen once. The receptor's source is a man aged 25-45 years in good health. Sample: central memory CD4+ T cells from blood. This chain uses TRBV6-5 with TRBJ1-6; D not resolved. CDR3 amino acids: CASRGAGIRSSPLHF. For the CDR3, the DNA is TGTGCCAGCAGGGGAGCGGGAATTCGGAGTTCACCCCTCCACTTT.